The T cell receptor beta chain described here comes from a study of graft-versus-host responses after intestinal transplantation. Study-wide background: All recipients were transplanted with multivisceral, liver-intestinal, or isolated intestinal grafts. All of the recipients had induction that used anti-thymocyte globulin, then tacrolimus and steroids for around 3 years. Study observations and caveats: Early post-transplant HvG declines showed an association with peak circulating GvH clone levels. GvH clones surfaced in recipient marrow, some emerging earlier in ileum or blood.

Remarks on this clone: The antigen is undetermined.

TCRdb keeps only in-frame clones here, not all; method: immunoSEQ multiplex PCR. The table includes about 130,000 clones, 90% to 95% detected once. The clonotype comes from a human donor who received an intestinal transplant. The sample consisted of unstimulated CD4+ T cells sorted from spleen or lymph node cells, taken before intestinal transplant.

The CDR3 sequence: CASSIAIGWGYEQFF. The CDR3 coding sequence is TGTGCCAGTAGTATAGCGATAGGATGGGGGTATGAGCAGTTCTTC. The J gene is TRBJ2-1, the V gene TRBV19; perhaps D is TRBD1 or TRBD2 (5 bases each). This CDR3 is built from 15 residues. CDR1 and CDR2 (germline): LNHDA, SQIVND (reference sequence). Trimming shortened V by 1 base and J by 8 bases, and 15 bases separated the two germline ends.